Listed below are T cell receptor beta chains from one sample, sequenced in a study of T-cell memory formation after mild COVID-19. TCRdb independently ran MiXCR on the 5' RACE reads; one entry per CDR3 protein. The table shows 400,000 or so distinct CDR3 sequences, with roughly 20% occurring only once. The sample consisted of PBMCs or a T cell subset sorted from them (not recorded which). Receptors originate from an adult woman who had mild COVID-19 (a few samples of this study predate the infection). Cell type and time point are not known. Each CDR3 is given with its conserved first and last residue. D genes are given only for firm matches. Clone size is not always given. Where it is, it says once, few, many or a class for expanded clones.

D	size	V	J	length	CDR3	DNA
NA	NA	TRBV4-1	TRBJ1-4	17	CASSQAQVQAINEKLFF	TGCGCCAGCAGCCAAGCGCAGGTTCAGGCGATTAATGAAAAACTGTTTTTT
NA	NA	TRBV29-1	TRBJ2-7	11	CSVAPLYEQYF	TGCAGCGTTGCCCCCCTCTACGAGCAGTACTTC
NA	NA	TRBV11-1	TRBJ2-1	17	CASSLWVPGSSYNEQFF	TGTGCCAGCAGCTTGTGGGTTCCCGGAAGCTCCTACAATGAGCAGTTCTTC
NA	few	TRBV12-3/TRBV12-4	TRBJ2-5	17	CASTLSFQAAGQETQYF	TGTGCCAGCACCCTTTCCTTCCAGGCAGCCGGCCAAGAGACCCAGTACTTC
TRBD2	NA	TRBV7-2	TRBJ2-7	14	CASSGPSGLYEQYF	TGTGCCAGCAGCGGCCCTAGCGGCCTCTACGAGCAGTACTTC
TRBD2	NA	TRBV11-3	TRBJ2-1	13	CASSVTSGPEQFF	TGTGCCAGCAGCGTAACTAGCGGTCCCGAGCAGTTCTTC
NA	few	TRBV4-2	TRBJ1-1	14	CASSQGRDTGEAFF	TGTGCCAGCAGCCAAGGACGGGACACGGGAGAAGCTTTCTTT
NA	NA	TRBV18	TRBJ2-7	13	CASSPPFGYEQYF	TGTGCCAGCTCACCACCATTCGGGTACGAGCAGTACTTC
NA	NA	TRBV6-2/TRBV6-3	TRBJ2-1	13	CASSRSGANEQFF	TGTGCCAGCAGTCGATCGGGGGCGAATGAGCAGTTCTTC
NA	NA	TRBV5-1	TRBJ2-7	15	CASSPLWGIAYEQYF	TGCGCCAGCAGCCCGCTGTGGGGGATAGCCTACGAGCAGTACTTC
TRBD1	many	TRBV12-3/TRBV12-4	TRBJ2-7	13	CASSSRQGGEQYF	TGTGCCAGCAGTTCCAGACAGGGCGGGGAGCAGTACTTC
TRBD2	few	TRBV6-2/TRBV6-3	TRBJ2-1	16	CASRLAGGRSYNEQFF	TGTGCCAGCCGACTAGCGGGAGGGAGGTCCTACAATGAGCAGTTCTTC
NA	NA	TRBV5-6	TRBJ1-2	13	CASSLRNNYGYTF	TGTGCCAGCAGCCTACGGAATAACTATGGCTACACCTTC
NA	NA	TRBV7-8	TRBJ2-3	15	CASSFGAGAGDTQYF	TGTGCCAGCAGCTTTGGGGCGGGGGCCGGAGATACGCAGTATTTT
TRBD2	few	TRBV19	TRBJ2-3	17	CASSISQTSGAGDTQYF	TGTGCCAGTAGTATCTCCCAGACTAGCGGTGCGGGGGATACGCAGTATTTT
TRBD1	few	TRBV3-1	TRBJ2-7	15	CASSHWDRTSYEQYF	TGTGCCAGCAGCCATTGGGACAGAACCTCCTACGAGCAGTACTTC
TRBD2	many	TRBV12-3/TRBV12-4	TRBJ2-3	14	CASSVGAGADTQYF	TGTGCCAGCAGTGTGGGAGCGGGGGCAGATACGCAGTATTTT
NA	many	TRBV24-1	TRBJ2-3	15	CATSDQGSAGDTQYF	TGTGCCACCAGTGACCAGGGGTCTGCTGGAGATACGCAGTATTTT
TRBD2	NA	TRBV6-4	TRBJ2-1	15	CASSDATSGRHEHFF	TGTGCCAGCAGTGACGCGACTAGCGGGAGGCATGAGCACTTCTTC
NA	NA	TRBV12-3/TRBV12-4	TRBJ1-1	17	CASSPQFGILMNTEAFF	TGTGCCAGCAGTCCTCAATTCGGGATTCTCATGAACACTGAAGCTTTCTTT
NA	NA	TRBV6-5	TRBJ2-6	17	CASSYSRWSSGANVLTF	TGTGCCAGCAGTTACTCACGTTGGAGCTCTGGGGCCAACGTCCTGACTTTC
NA	NA	TRBV20-1	TRBJ1-1	13	CSARDHKNTEAFF	TGCAGTGCTAGAGATCACAAGAACACTGAAGCTTTCTTT
NA	NA	TRBV6-1	TRBJ1-1	17	CASSEVGDPPSPTEAFF	TGTGCCAGCAGTGAAGTAGGGGACCCACCAAGTCCCACTGAAGCTTTCTTT
TRBD2	NA	TRBV24-1	TRBJ2-1	15	CATSDFGTSVGEQFF	TGTGCCACCAGTGATTTCGGGACTAGCGTGGGTGAGCAGTTCTTC
TRBD1	NA	TRBV11-2	TRBJ1-2	18	CASSWGVGQGRTDYGYTF	TGTGCCAGCAGCTGGGGGGTGGGACAGGGGCGCACGGACTATGGCTACACCTTC
NA	few	TRBV12-3/TRBV12-4	TRBJ1-2	14	CASILGSSNYGYTF	TGTGCCAGCATCTTGGGGAGTTCCAACTATGGCTACACCTTC
TRBD2	few	TRBV4-1	TRBJ2-3	19	CASSQVGLAGLLVPDTQYF	TGCGCCAGCAGCCAAGTGGGACTAGCGGGACTCCTTGTTCCAGATACGCAGTATTTT
TRBD2	few	TRBV2	TRBJ2-7	15	CASRGRTSGTYEQYF	TGTGCCAGCAGAGGTAGGACTAGCGGAACCTACGAGCAGTACTTC
NA	few	TRBV29-1	TRBJ1-1	12	CSGGDLPTEAFF	TGCAGCGGTGGAGACCTCCCAACTGAAGCTTTCTTT
TRBD2	few	TRBV10-2	TRBJ2-3	20	CASRPPPGLAGGASTDTQYF	TGCGCCAGCAGACCTCCCCCGGGACTAGCGGGGGGAGCTAGCACAGATACGCAGTATTTT
NA	many	TRBV29-1	TRBJ2-1	13	CSVSRGYSNEQFF	TGCAGCGTGTCCCGAGGTTATTCCAATGAGCAGTTCTTC
TRBD1	many	TRBV5-1	TRBJ2-7	14	CASSLPGQAREQYF	TGCGCCAGCAGCTTACCGGGACAGGCGAGGGAGCAGTACTTC
NA	few	TRBV4-1	TRBJ2-7	13	CASSRAPTYEQYF	TGCGCCAGCAGCAGAGCTCCTACCTACGAGCAGTACTTC
TRBD2	NA	TRBV6-5	TRBJ2-5	16	CASSLVTAGGQETQYF	TGTGCCAGCAGTTTGGTTACAGCGGGGGGCCAAGAGACCCAGTACTTC
NA	NA	TRBV12-3/TRBV12-4	TRBJ2-1	14	CASRVRRDSGVQFF	TGTGCCAGCAGGGTGAGGAGGGACAGCGGGGTGCAGTTCTTC
NA	NA	TRBV7-2	TRBJ2-1	16	CASSLGGGLHYNEQFF	TGTGCCAGCAGTCTGGGGGGGGGCTTACATTACAATGAGCAGTTCTTC
TRBD1	NA	TRBV6-5	TRBJ2-7	13	CASRMGQGGEQYF	TGTGCCAGCAGGATGGGACAGGGGGGCGAGCAGTACTTC
TRBD1	NA	TRBV5-1	TRBJ1-1	15	CASSYRGAPGTEAFF	TGCGCCAGCAGCTACAGGGGCGCGCCGGGCACTGAAGCTTTCTTT
TRBD1	few	TRBV4-2	TRBJ2-4	14	CASSLGQGVDIQYF	TGTGCCAGCAGCCTTGGACAGGGTGTGGACATTCAGTACTTC
NA	few	TRBV15	TRBJ2-1	19	CATSRDPSSASPSYNEQFF	TGTGCCACCAGCAGAGATCCCTCTAGCGCGTCACCTTCCTACAATGAGCAGTTCTTC
NA	few	TRBV7-3	TRBJ2-2	14	CASSSSYTGGELFF	TGTGCCAGCAGCTCGTCGTATACGGGCGGGGAGCTGTTTTTT
NA	NA	TRBV5-1	TRBJ1-5	13	CASSLDVDQPQHF	TGCGCCAGCAGCTTGGATGTGGACCAGCCCCAGCATTTT
NA	NA	TRBV6-5	TRBJ2-5	13	CASSYQFRETQYF	TGTGCCAGCAGTTATCAGTTTCGGGAGACCCAGTACTTC
TRBD1	few	TRBV4-1	TRBJ2-7	15	CASSQGTGLSYEQYF	TGCGCCAGCAGCCAAGGGACAGGGTTATCCTACGAGCAGTACTTC
TRBD2	NA	TRBV5-5	TRBJ2-7	13	CASKDASGYEQYF	TGTGCCAGCAAAGACGCTAGCGGCTACGAGCAGTACTTC
TRBD1	few	TRBV5-1	TRBJ2-1	14	CASSLGDRNNEQFF	TGCGCCAGCAGCTTGGGGGACAGAAACAATGAGCAGTTCTTC
TRBD1	NA	TRBV7-2	TRBJ1-1	16	CASSSYSWDRATEAFF	TGTGCCAGCAGCTCCTACTCTTGGGACAGGGCCACTGAAGCTTTCTTT
NA	NA	TRBV7-9	TRBJ2-2	14	CASSVRGNTGELFF	TGTGCCAGCAGCGTCAGGGGGAACACCGGGGAGCTGTTTTTT
TRBD1	NA	TRBV4-2	TRBJ2-1	16	CASSQDWTGGGNEQFF	TGTGCCAGCAGCCAAGATTGGACAGGGGGCGGGAATGAGCAGTTCTTC